A single sample gave rise to the 27 T cell receptor beta chains below, sequenced in a study of cytomegalovirus exposure and HLA in healthy donors. The PCR employed 60 Vbeta primers together with 13 Jbeta primers. Libraries were prepared by immunoSEQ multiplex PCR; TCRdb keeps only in-frame clonotypes and omits some of them. The top ten clones hold under 2% of a sample with some 160,000 clones, roughly 90% of them seen once. Material: PBMCs. Source of these receptors: a woman aged 18-30 years in good health and CMV-seronegative.

The gene calls are TRBV19 and TRBJ1-1, with TRBD1 identical over 11 bases. V lost 3 bases and J lost 4; bases outside the gene matches: 10. The germline V gene encodes CDR1 LNHDA and CDR2 SQIVND (reference sequence). This CDR3 region has 17 residues. The CDR3 reads CASSIAGTGGGGTEAFF. CDR3 bases: TGTGCCAGTAGTATCGCAGGGACAGGGGGAGGGGGCACTGAAGCTTTCTTT.

The V and J genes are TRBV27 and TRBJ1-1; 7 nucleotides agree with TRBD1. The CDR3 covers 14 residues. Germline CDR1 and CDR2: MNHEY and SMNVEV (reference sequence). The ends lost 7 bases at V and 1 base at J; junction bases unmatched: 6. CDR3 region: CASTSGGWNTEAFF. The CDR3 nucleotides are TGTGCCAGCACCTCAGGGGGTTGGAACACTGAAGCTTTCTTT.

This clone turned up a few times. This chain connects TRBV4-1 to TRBJ1-1; tentative D call: TRBD1 (5 bases). This CDR3 region has 13 residues. V was trimmed by 3 bases and J by 8 bases, leaving 13 bases between them. CDR1 and CDR2 (germline): MGHRA, YSYEKL. CDR3 region: CASSHSFGHEAFF. Written as DNA, the CDR3 is TGCGCCAGCAGCCATTCATTCGGACACGAAGCTTTCTTT.

This rearrangement joins TRBV18 to TRBJ2-6; the match to TRBD1 covers 7 bases. V gave up 5 bases and J gave up 3 bases; unmatched junction bases: 13. The V gene's germline CDR1 is KGHSH and CDR2 LQKENI. This CDR3 has 18 amino acids. CDR3 bases: TGTGCCAGCTCAGGGGTACCGGGACAGTCTTTTGGGGCCAACGTCCTGACTTTC. Translating gives CASSGVPGQSFGANVLTF.

The J gene is TRBJ1-2, the V gene TRBV6-5; the D gene is possibly TRBD1 (6 bases). The CDR3 contains 15 residues. Looked up from germline, CDR1 is MNHEY and CDR2 is SVGAGI. The germline V and J ends were trimmed by 2 bases and 4 bases, with 14 bases remaining between them. CDR3 loop: CASSYAIGQFYGYTF. As DNA, the CDR3 is TGTGCCAGCAGTTACGCTATTGGACAGTTCTATGGCTACACCTTC.

This chain joins TRBV6-5 and TRBJ2-3; perhaps TRBD2 as D (6 bases). The CDR3 has 15 amino acids. Germline V lookup: CDR1 MNHEY, CDR2 SVGAGI. Trimming cost V 6 bases and J 0 bases, with 13 bases left between them. The CDR3: CASRDSGTSTDTQYF. CDR3 DNA sequence: TGTGCCAGCAGAGATAGCGGAACTAGCACAGATACGCAGTATTTT.

In this sample, this clone turned up a few times. The chain recombines TRBV6-1 with TRBJ2-3, with 12 bases fitting TRBD2. V was clipped by 3 bases and J by 1 base; unmatched bases: 2. Germline V lookup: CDR1 MNHNS, CDR2 SASEGT. This CDR3 contains 16 residues. This chain's CDR3 is CASSESSGGGTDTQYF. The CDR3 DNA reads TGTGCCAGCAGTGAGTCTAGCGGGGGGGGCACAGATACGCAGTATTTT.

The V call is TRBV9, the J call TRBJ2-3; TRBD2 matches 9 bases. The CDR3 totals 15 residues. Germline CDR1 and CDR2: SGDLS and YYNGEE. V lost 3 bases and J lost 2; bases outside the gene matches: 4. CDR3 in amino acids: CASSASGGTTDTQYF. CDR3 bases: TGTGCCAGCAGCGCAAGCGGGGGGACCACAGATACGCAGTATTTT.

This clone was detected only a few times. This chain connects TRBV7-9 to TRBJ1-2, with D possibly matching TRBD1 (5 bases). Germline V gene sequence: CDR1 SEHNR, CDR2 FQNEAQ (reference sequence). V lost 8 bases and J lost 4, with 23 bases in between. The CDR3 loop spans 16 amino acids. The CDR3 nucleotides read TGTGCCAGCGCGCTTGGTCAACAGGCCTCTTCCTATGGCTACACCTTC. Protein product: CASALGQQASSYGYTF.

This clone was detected once. This rearrangement joins TRBV5-1 to TRBJ2-2; D is unclear. The germline V and J ends were trimmed by 4 bases and 3 bases, with 4 bases remaining between them. CDR1 and CDR2 (germline): SGHRS, YFSETQ. CDR3 length equals 12 residues. The DNA of the CDR3 is TGCGCCAGCAGCATCTACACCGGGGAGCTGTTTTTT. Amino acid sequence: CASSIYTGELFF.

This clone was seen once. This chain uses TRBV11-2 with TRBJ2-7; TRBD1 aligns across 7 bases. The germline V gene has CDR1 SGHAT and CDR2 FQNNGV. V shed 4 bases and J 2 bases; nucleotides not matched to a gene: 5. The CDR3 runs 14 residues. Here the CDR3 reads CASSSDRVTYEQYF. CDR3 bases: TGTGCCAGCAGCTCCGACAGGGTTACCTACGAGCAGTACTTC. Supplemented by reference TRBV11-2 and TRBJ2-7, the full variable domain reads EAGVAQSPRYKIIEKRQSVAFWCNPISGHATLYWYQQILGQGPKLLIQFQNNGVVDDSQLPKDRFSAERLKGVDSTLKIQPAKLEDSAVYLCASSSDRVTYEQYFGPGTRLTVT.

The chain recombines TRBV28 with TRBJ1-2, with D tentatively TRBD1 (5 bases). The germline gives CDR1 MDHEN, CDR2 SYDVKM. The V gene lost 2 bases and the J gene lost 2 bases, with 12 bases spanning the gap. The CDR3 is 15 residues long. The chain's CDR3 is CASSLRARQNYGYTF. The CDR3, as DNA: TGTGCCAGCAGTTTACGGGCTAGACAGAACTATGGCTACACCTTC.

The gene calls are TRBV7-8 and TRBJ1-4; TRBD1 is a possible D gene (6 bases). The CDR3 extends over 14 amino acids. Germline CDR1 SGHVS, CDR2 FQNEAQ. Trimming stripped 6 bases from V and 8 bases from J, with 16 bases between. DNA of the CDR3: TGTGCCAGCAGGGGGGCAGGGTCCGCGGAAAAACTGTTTTTT. Translating gives CASRGAGSAEKLFF. The full variable domain, completed using reference TRBV7-8 and TRBJ1-4, is GAGVSQSPRYKVAKRGQDVALRCDPISGHVSLFWYQQALGQGPEFLTYFQNEAQLDKSGLPSDRFFAERPEGSVSTLKIQRTQQEDSAVYLCASRGAGSAEKLFFGSGTQLSVL.

The rearrangement joins TRBV7-9 to TRBJ1-1; weak D call: TRBD1 (5 bases). The CDR3 is 15 residues long. The V end lost 7 bases, the J end lost 0 bases, and 15 bases lay between the germline ends. Germline loops: CDR1 SEHNR, CDR2 FQNEAQ (reference sequence). The CDR3 loop reads CASNRLGGVNTEAFF. Written as DNA, the CDR3 is TGTGCCAGCAACCGACTCGGGGGGGTGAACACTGAAGCTTTCTTT.

This clone is a singleton in its sample. The chain is built from TRBV5-1 and TRBJ1-5; possible D gene TRBD1, 6 bases. This CDR3 comprises 14 residues. Germline CDR1 reads SGHRS; CDR2 reads YFSETQ. The V end was cut by 2 bases, the J end by 5 bases, with 11 bases between. The CDR3 sequence is CASSLQGTDQPQHF. CDR3 in DNA: TGCGCCAGCAGCTTACAGGGAACGGATCAGCCCCAGCATTTT.

The rearrangement links TRBV5-4 to TRBJ2-3; D gene ambiguous. The CDR3 contains 13 residues. Germline CDR1 reads SGHNT; CDR2 reads YYREEE (reference sequence). The ends were cut back, 4 bases at V and 4 bases at J, with 10 bases in the middle. The CDR3 region is CASSPRAPDTQYF. The CDR3 DNA reads TGTGCCAGCAGCCCCCGAGCACCAGATACGCAGTATTTT.

The CDR3 coding sequence is TGCAGCGTTGACTCGGGTGGTACAGATACGCAGTATTTT. Translating it yields CSVDSGGTDTQYF. J is TRBJ2-3 and V is TRBV29-1, with D hard to call. V lost 3 bases, J lost 3 bases, and 10 bases lay in between. The CDR3 covers 13 residues. Per germline, CDR1 SQVTM and CDR2 ANQGSEA.

V is TRBV6-5 and J is TRBJ1-2; TRBD1 aligns across 8 bases. CDR1 and CDR2 (germline): MNHEY, SVGAGI. There are 15 residues in the CDR3. The junction had 6 bases not matched to a gene; V was cut back by 2 bases and J by 4 bases. The DNA of the CDR3 is TGTGCCAGCAGTTACGACGGACAGGGCGCCTATGGCTACACCTTC. Residues: CASSYDGQGAYGYTF.

V gene TRBV5-1 combines with J gene TRBJ1-1, with a weak D call TRBD1 (5 bases). The germline gives CDR1 SGHRS, CDR2 YFSETQ. With 4 bases removed from V and 4 bases from J, the gap between germline ends came to 14 bases. This CDR3 has 14 amino acids. CDR3 DNA: TGCGCCAGCAGCCCCTGGACGGGGGTCACTGAAGCTTTCTTT. Amino acids: CASSPWTGVTEAFF.

The V gene is TRBV5-1, the J gene TRBJ2-5; D might be TRBD2 (5 bases). The V and J ends lost 2 bases and 3 bases respectively, with 11 bases between them. Germline V gene lookup returns CDR1 SGHRS and CDR2 YFSETQ. The CDR3 loop spans 14 amino acids. The CDR3 spells CASSFSVPEETQYF. CDR3 DNA: TGCGCCAGCAGCTTTAGCGTGCCGGAAGAGACCCAGTACTTC.

The chain is built from TRBV7-8 and TRBJ2-1; D gene uncertain. V lost 0 bases, J lost 0 bases, and 6 bases lay in between. CDR1 is SGHVS, CDR2 FQNEAQ, per germline. The CDR3 totals 15 residues. CDR3 in amino acids: CASSLAVSSYNEQFF. The DNA for the CDR3 is TGTGCCAGCAGCTTAGCGGTTAGCTCCTACAATGAGCAGTTCTTC. The complete variable domain, with remaining parts taken from reference TRBV7-8 and TRBJ2-1, reads GAGVSQSPRYKVAKRGQDVALRCDPISGHVSLFWYQQALGQGPEFLTYFQNEAQLDKSGLPSDRFFAERPEGSVSTLKIQRTQQEDSAVYLCASSLAVSSYNEQFFGPGTRLTVL.

The gene calls are TRBV10-3 and TRBJ2-1; the match to TRBD2 covers 11 bases. Germline V gene lookup returns CDR1 ENHRY and CDR2 SYGVKD. Trimming at V came to 7 bases and at J to 8 bases, leaving 7 bases not matched to a gene. The CDR3 spans 14 residues. CDR3 nucleotide sequence: TGTGCCATCATGGCCGGGACTAGCGGCGATGAGCAGTTCTTC. It is translated as CAIMAGTSGDEQFF.

The genes are TRBV6-1 and TRBJ1-1; 8 bases match TRBD1. The germline V gene encodes CDR1 MNHNS and CDR2 SASEGT. J was trimmed by 3 bases and V by 6 bases; bases with no gene match: 9. The CDR3 runs to 15 residues. The CDR3 DNA follows: TGTGCCAGCAGCCCTCAGGGGGCTGGTTACACTGAAGCTTTCTTT. Translated, it gives CASSPQGAGYTEAFF.

This chain connects TRBV5-4 to TRBJ2-2, with 11 bases fitting TRBD1. The junction had 3 bases not matched to a gene; V was cut back by 0 bases and J by 5 bases. Germline V gives CDR1 SGHNT, CDR2 YYREEE (reference sequence). This CDR3 is 16 amino acids long. The CDR3 DNA sequence: TGTGCCAGCAGCTTGGGGGGGACAGGGGGAACCGGGGAGCTGTTTTTT. Encoded protein: CASSLGGTGGTGELFF.

This rearrangement joins TRBV28 to TRBJ2-7; 9 bases are shared with TRBD1. This CDR3 region has 16 residues. CDR1 MDHEN and CDR2 SYDVKM come from the germline V gene. V trimming: 7 bases; J trimming: 6 bases; junction bases outside the gene matches: 16. The CDR3 region is CASTSQTGTGSVEQYF. The CDR3 DNA is TGTGCCAGCACATCTCAAACCGGGACAGGGTCCGTCGAGCAGTACTTC.

Concerning this clone: A read error may produce the germline difference seen at one junction end. The chain uses TRBV7-9 and TRBJ2-3; 11 bases align to TRBD2. The CDR3 has 14 residues. The germline V gene encodes CDR1 SEHNR and CDR2 FQNEAQ (reference sequence). CDR3 in amino acids: CASSLAGGSDTQYF. CDR3 DNA sequence: TGTGCCAGCAGCCTAGCGGGAGGATCGGATACGCAGTATTTT.

The rearrangement links TRBV21-1 to TRBJ2-7; TRBD2 is taken as the D call from the table, unchecked against the DNA. TRBV21-1 is a pseudogene. The length of the CDR3 is 13 residues. The CDR3 loop reads CASSKDRTYEQYF. In DNA form, the CDR3 reads TGTGCCAGCAGCAAAGATCGTACCTACGAGCAGTACTTC.